This TCR beta chain was sequenced in a study of identical twins. There are a few counts of this clonotype. The antigen is undetermined. Study-wide results and limits: The study found that models underestimated out-of-frame TCR alpha sharing in monozygotic twins.

CDR1 and CDR2 from the germline V gene are SGHRS and YFSETQ. V lost 7 bases and J lost 5; bases outside the gene matches: 4. CDR3 length: 14 amino acids. TCRdb re-analysed the 5' RACE reads in MiXCR, keeping a single row per CDR3 protein. Found here are roughly 750,000 distinct CDR3 sequences, around 20% of them singletons; the top ten hold roughly 4%. The same data also went into a second study, on T cells expressing NK-cell markers. Turning to that study: TCR beta repertoires came from sorted CD3+CD56+NKG2C+, CD3+CD56+NKG2C- and CD3+CD56-NKG2C+ T cells. A handful of donors likewise had their CD3+CD56-NKG2C+ fraction led by these clonotypes.

This rearrangement joins TRBV5-1 to TRBJ2-1; TRBD2 matches 12 bases. This receptor was taken from a woman aged 18-29 years in good health. The specimen sequenced was PBMCs. The CDR3 spells CASETSGGNNEQFF. The CDR3, as DNA: TGCGCCAGCGAGACTAGCGGGGGAAACAATGAGCAGTTCTTC.